The clone carrying this TCR beta chain was seen ten or more times. Its specificity is unknown. This sample is part of a study of neurological immune-mediated disorders. Findings and limits, study-wide: None of the CDR3 amino acid sequences found in expanded clones was shared across subjects. This suggests that the TCR-beta repertoires were private in all groups.

One entry per CDR3 protein results from TCRdb running MiXCR on the 5' RACE reads. The sample lists about 82,000 distinct CDR3 sequences; 2.6% were seen once. This receptor was taken from a woman aged 25-40 years with multiple sclerosis. The sequencing sample was made of PBMCs.

DNA for the CDR3: TGTGCCACCAGCATGAGCAGGGGGACTAGCACAGATACGCAGTATTTT. Translated: CATSMSRGTSTDTQYF. The rearrangement uses TRBV15 and TRBJ2-3, with D possibly TRBD1 on 7 matching bases. This CDR3 is built from 16 residues. Germline V gene lookup returns CDR1 LNHNV and CDR2 YYDKDF (reference sequence). With 4 bases removed from V and 0 bases from J, the gap between germline ends came to 14 bases. The full variable domain, rest sourced from reference TRBV15 and TRBJ2-3, is DAMVIQNPRYQVTQFGKPVTLSCSQTLNHNVMYWYQQKSSQAPKLLFHYYDKDFNNEADTPDNFQSRRPNTSFCFLDIRSPGLGDTAMYLCATSMSRGTSTDTQYFGPGTRLTVL.